The sequence of this T cell receptor (beta chain) was determined in a study of cytomegalovirus exposure and HLA in healthy donors. This CDR3 comprises 15 residues. Trimming removed 1 base at V and 0 bases at J, with 7 bases between. Germline V gives CDR1 MDHEN, CDR2 SYDVKM. Points on this clone: The target antigen is unknown.

The donors comprised healthy bone marrow donors. Points from the study as a whole: Several V segments, TRBV6-2 and TRBV6-3 among them, could not be told apart and were dropped. In a later analysis, parvovirus B19, influenza, CMV and Epstein-Barr virus appeared linked to several top co-occurrence clusters. In an earlier analysis, productive rearrangement rates for most beta V segments clustered near 87% or 30%.

PCR used 60 Vbeta primers and 13 Jbeta primers. Data came from immunoSEQ multiplex PCR; TCRdb stores just in-frame clones and leaves some out. Of more than 140,000 clones detected, approximately 82% appear once; the ten largest clones hold under 2%. The clonotype comes from a woman in her forties in good health and CMV-seronegative. The chain links TRBV28 to TRBJ1-5; D not certain. The specimen was PBMCs. The CDR3 DNA sequence: TGTGCCAGCAGTTTATCATCCTATAGCAATCAGCCCCAGCATTTT. It is translated as CASSLSSYSNQPQHF.